This T cell receptor beta chain was obtained from a study of blood T cell repertoires in COVID-19. Study summary: Sites in the United States, Italy and Spain provided acute and convalescent COVID-19 samples. T cells, B-cell-depleted T cells, or PBMCs supplied cDNA or gDNA.

Study processing details: Quantification of nucleated cells was approximated via reference gene primer amplification. Clones were sequenced by immunoSEQ multiplex PCR, and TCRdb holds only the in-frame ones, with some missing. V, J and clone size derive from that table, while D and trimming were established from the DNA sequence. The table shows 110,000 or so clones, with about 88% occurring only once. V lost 2 bases and J 4 bases, leaving 24 bases between the germline ends. CDR3 size: 19 residues. Germline values: CDR1 LNHDA, CDR2 SQIVND (reference sequence). The V and J genes are TRBV19 and TRBJ1-5; D unresolved. The sample was peripheral blood. This sequence was found in a woman aged 70 to 79 who had recovered from COVID-19. CDR3 DNA: TGTGCCAGTAGTATAAGGCTATTGGGAGCACCACGACTTAATCAGCCCCAGCATTTT. Translated, it gives CASSIRLLGAPRLNQPQHF.